Following are 28 T cell receptor beta chains from one sample sequenced in a study of blood T cell repertoires in COVID-19. Sequencing used immunoSEQ multiplex PCR; TCRdb keeps in-frame clones, though not all of them. The sample lists some 150,000 clones; roughly three quarters were seen once. Sequences were obtained from peripheral blood. These receptors were obtained from a man between 60 and 75 years old with acute or convalescent COVID-19.

This clone was found once. The rearrangement links TRBV21-1 to TRBJ1-2; TRBD1, the D gene given by the table, was not confirmed from the DNA. TRBV21-1 is reported as a pseudogene. This CDR3 comprises 15 residues. CDR3 sequence: CASSNCKSGKGGYTF. CDR3 DNA: TGTGCCAGCAGCAACTGCAAGTCAGGGAAAGGGGGCTACACCTTC.

The chain combines TRBV5-6 with TRBJ1-2, with 8 bases lining up with TRBD1. V was clipped by 2 bases and J by 8 bases; unmatched bases: 8. The CDR3 consists of 14 residues. The germline V gene has CDR1 SGHDT and CDR2 YYEEEE. CDR3 sequence (DNA): TGTGCCAGCAGCTTAGGCAGGGGGCGAATGGGCTACACCTTC. This codes for CASSLGRGRMGYTF.

This rearrangement joins TRBV9 to TRBJ2-5; maybe TRBD2 (6 bases). V dropped 3 bases and J dropped 5 bases, with 14 bases sitting between them. CDR1 SGDLS and CDR2 YYNGEE come from the germline V gene. This CDR3 comprises 14 residues. The CDR3 is CASSGGVWAETQYF. As DNA, the CDR3 is TGTGCCAGCAGCGGGGGGGTTTGGGCCGAGACCCAGTACTTC.

This chain uses TRBV12-3 or TRBV12-4 with TRBJ1-1; perhaps TRBD1 as D (5 bases). With 6 bases removed from V and 7 bases from J, the gap between germline ends came to 15 bases. CDR3 length: 13 amino acids. The CDR3 protein is CASRQAGQGEAFF. CDR3 in DNA: TGTGCCAGCAGGCAAGCAGGGCAGGGTGAAGCTTTCTTT.

The chain couples TRBV2 to TRBJ1-4; tentatively, D is TRBD1 (5 bases). Germline V gene sequence: CDR1 SNHLY, CDR2 FYNNEI. V gave up 4 bases and J gave up 8 bases, with 11 bases separating them. The CDR3 is made up of 13 amino acids. The chain's CDR3 is CASSAGLYEKLFF. The DNA of the CDR3 is TGTGCCAGCAGTGCAGGGCTCTACGAAAAACTGTTTTTT. The entire variable domain, with the rest obtained from reference TRBV2 and TRBJ1-4, is as follows: EPEVTQTPSHQVTQMGQEVILRCVPISNHLYFYWYRQILGQKVEFLVSFYNNEISEKSEIFDDQFSVERPDGSNFTLKIRSTKLEDSAMYFCASSAGLYEKLFFGSGTQLSVL.

The rearrangement joins TRBV2 to TRBJ2-5; no clear D. Germline CDR1 SNHLY, CDR2 FYNNEI. The CDR3 runs to 13 residues. The V and J ends lost 2 bases and 5 bases respectively, with 9 bases between them. In nucleotides, the CDR3 is TGTGCCAGCAGTGAACTAAACGGGGAGACCCAGTACTTC. It is translated as CASSELNGETQYF. The full variable domain, its missing parts supplied by reference TRBV2 and TRBJ2-5, is EPEVTQTPSHQVTQMGQEVILRCVPISNHLYFYWYRQILGQKVEFLVSFYNNEISEKSEIFDDQFSVERPDGSNFTLKIRSTKLEDSAMYFCASSELNGETQYFGPGTRLLVL.

The chain links TRBV7-9 to TRBJ2-7; a weak D match, TRBD2 (6 bases). Trimming shortened V by 6 bases and J by 6 bases, and 15 bases separated the two germline ends. CDR1 SEHNR and CDR2 FQNEAQ come from the germline V gene (reference sequence). The CDR3 is 13 amino acids. DNA of the CDR3: TGTGCCAGCAGACGGGGGAGTGGGAGCGAGCAGTACTTC. This gives the protein CASRRGSGSEQYF.

V and J are TRBV29-1 and TRBJ1-1; D gene ambiguous. This CDR3 region has 11 residues. Trimming took 6 bases from V and 1 from J, leaving 6 bases between them. CDR1 and CDR2 from the germline V gene are SQVTM and ANQGSEA. The CDR3 region is CSVTGNTEAFF. CDR3 coding DNA: TGCAGCGTGACGGGGAACACTGAAGCTTTCTTT.

The gene calls are TRBV19 and TRBJ1-4; no reliable D call. This CDR3 comprises 14 residues. From germline, CDR1 is LNHDA and CDR2 SQIVND (reference sequence). The V gene lost 5 bases and the J gene lost 5 bases, with 12 bases spanning the gap. CDR3 nucleotides: TGTGCCAGTAGTCGCGCCTTGCCAAATGAAAAACTGTTTTTT. Residues: CASSRALPNEKLFF.

The gene calls are TRBV6-5 and TRBJ1-2, with TRBD1 matching 9 bases. The V gene end was trimmed by 8 bases and the J gene end by 3 bases; junction bases not matched to a gene: 7. The CDR3 is 14 residues long. The germline CDR1 and CDR2 sequences are MNHEY and SVGAGI. CDR3 coding DNA: TGTGCCAGCCTATGGACAGGGGATGACTATGGCTACACCTTC. It yields the protein CASLWTGDDYGYTF.

The chain uses TRBV6-5 and TRBJ2-7, with 9 bases lining up with TRBD2. The V segment lost 2 bases and the J segment 2 bases; nucleotides outside the gene matches: 4. The CDR3 length is 15 residues. Germline V CDR1 and CDR2: MNHEY, SVGAGI. DNA for the CDR3: TGTGCCAGCAGTTACGATAGCGGGAGTCCCTACGAGCAGTACTTC. Its translation is CASSYDSGSPYEQYF.

This chain's CDR3 is CASSWAGGSGNQPQHF. The CDR3 DNA is TGTGCCAGCAGTTGGGCAGGGGGAAGTGGCAATCAGCCCCAGCATTTT. The chain uses TRBV6-6 and TRBJ1-5; 7 positions agree with TRBD1. The germline gives CDR1 MNHNY, CDR2 SVGAGI (reference sequence). CDR3 size: 16 residues. After removal of 4 bases from V and 2 bases from J, the junction contained 8 bases not matched to a gene.

The chain carries TRBV19 and TRBJ2-7, with a possible D match to TRBD1 (5 bases). Germline loops: CDR1 LNHDA, CDR2 SQIVND (reference sequence). Trimming shortened V by 0 bases and J by 5 bases, and 17 bases separated the two germline ends. CDR3 size: 16 residues. The CDR3 DNA reads TGTGCCAGTAGTATAGACTTGGGGCCCCGTATCAACGAGCAGTACTTC. Residues: CASSIDLGPRINEQYF.

This clone appeared a few times. This sequence joins TRBV4-1 and TRBJ1-5; no clear D. CDR3 length: 14 residues. The V and J ends lost 4 bases and 2 bases respectively, with 9 bases between them. The germline gives CDR1 MGHRA, CDR2 YSYEKL. DNA for the CDR3: TGCGCCAGCAGCCTTGGACTAGGCAATCAGCCCCAGCATTTT. Protein: CASSLGLGNQPQHF.

The V call is TRBV2, the J call TRBJ1-5; 7 positions match TRBD1. Trimming took 6 bases from V and 1 from J; bases not matched to a gene: 6. This CDR3 is 15 amino acids long. Germline-derived CDR1 and CDR2 are SNHLY and FYNNEI. CDR3 bases: TGTGCCAGCAGCGAGGGGACAGCCAGCAATCAGCCCCAGCATTTT. Encoded protein: CASSEGTASNQPQHF.

J is TRBJ2-7 and V is TRBV6-2 or TRBV6-3; the match to TRBD2 covers 14 bases. CDR3 length: 18 amino acids. CDR1 and CDR2 from the germline V gene are MNHEY and SVGEGT. V lost 2 bases, J lost 6 bases, and 12 bases stayed unmatched. DNA for the CDR3: TGTGCCAGCAGTTACCTGGGGACTAGCGGGAGTTTGGTAATCGAGCAGTACTTC. It yields the protein CASSYLGTSGSLVIEQYF.

This clone was detected many times. A junction boundary mismatches the germline segment, possibly from a read error. The gene calls are TRBV5-4 and TRBJ1-6; D unresolved. Looked up from germline, CDR1 is SGHNT and CDR2 is YYREEE (reference sequence). The CDR3 totals 8 residues. For the CDR3, the DNA is TGTGCCAGCAGCCGGGATGTCTTT. It yields the protein CASSRDVF.

V and J are TRBV30 and TRBJ2-5; TRBD2 aligns across 12 bases. The CDR3 is made up of 12 amino acids. Germline values: CDR1 GTSNPN, CDR2 SVGIG (reference sequence). J lost 5 bases, V lost 7 bases, and 2 bases had no gene match. The CDR3 DNA follows: TGTGCCTCCACTAGCGGGAGGGAGACCCAGTACTTC. It is translated as CASTSGRETQYF.

The chain has TRBV7-9 and TRBJ2-7, with 10 bases identical to TRBD1. Germline CDR1 is SEHNR and CDR2 is FQNEAQ (reference sequence). The CDR3 is 15 residues long. V dropped 5 bases and J dropped 6; count of bases not matched to a gene: 10. CDR3: CASSLQGTGAREQYF. CDR3 DNA sequence: TGTGCCAGCAGCCTGCAGGGGACAGGGGCACGCGAGCAGTACTTC.

This chain connects TRBV11-2 to TRBJ2-5; D remains unclear. This CDR3 is built from 14 residues. Germline V gene data show CDR1 as SGHAT and CDR2 as FQNNGV. The V and J ends lost 2 bases and 3 bases respectively, with 10 bases between them. The chain's CDR3 is CASSLSPTEETQYF. CDR3 bases: TGTGCCAGCAGCTTAAGTCCTACAGAAGAGACCCAGTACTTC.

For this clone: Other DNA sequences in the same sample also yield this CDR3. The chain recombines TRBV12-3 or TRBV12-4 with TRBJ2-5, with D tentatively TRBD2 (7 bases). V lost 3 bases and J 5 bases, leaving 10 bases between the germline ends. This CDR3 has 13 amino acids. CDR3 residues: CASSLGGLETQYF. CDR3 nucleotides: TGTGCCAGCAGTTTGGGGGGGCTTGAGACCCAGTACTTC.

CDR3 coding DNA: TGCGCCAGCAGCCAAGATCGGGGGAGCTCCTACGAGCAGTACTTC. Residues: CASSQDRGSSYEQYF. J is TRBJ2-7 and V is TRBV4-1; tentative D call: TRBD2 (6 bases). From germline, CDR1 is MGHRA and CDR2 YSYEKL. The CDR3 sequence is 15 residues long. Trimming left V 0 bases short and J 0 bases short, with 9 bases between.

The table lists this clone with a few counts. The CDR3 is CASRRQGFSAHTDTQYF. Written as DNA, the CDR3 is TGTGCCAGCAGAAGACAGGGGTTTTCGGCACACACAGATACGCAGTATTTT. This chain joins TRBV27 and TRBJ2-3; 8 positions match TRBD1. Germline V CDR1 and CDR2: MNHEY, SMNVEV (reference sequence). V lost 6 bases to trimming and J lost 2 bases; unmatched junction nucleotides: 13. The CDR3 covers 17 residues.

This chain connects TRBV6-4 to TRBJ2-5, with 10 bases fitting TRBD2. The V and J ends lost 6 bases and 4 bases, in that order; junction bases with no gene match: 8. The germline V gene has CDR1 MRHNA and CDR2 SNTAGT. This CDR3 spans 15 amino acids. CDR3 bases: TGTGCCAGCAGCGCCAGAGCGGGAGGGATAGAGACCCAGTACTTC. Translating it yields CASSARAGGIETQYF.

The gene calls are TRBV9 and TRBJ2-7; tentative D call: TRBD2 (5 bases). Germline V gene lookup returns CDR1 SGDLS and CDR2 YYNGEE. The CDR3 totals 15 residues. V lost 4 bases, J lost 5 bases, and 19 bases lay in between. The CDR3 is CASSSTIGLADEQYF. The CDR3 coding sequence is TGTGCCAGCAGCTCCACCATTGGTCTAGCCGACGAGCAGTACTTC.

This chain's CDR3 is CASGRAEAADTQYF. The CDR3 DNA reads as TGTGCCAGCGGGAGGGCCGAGGCCGCAGATACGCAGTATTTT. The chain recombines TRBV9 with TRBJ2-3, with 7 bases aligning to TRBD2. The germline V gene has CDR1 SGDLS and CDR2 YYNGEE. With V trimmed by 7 bases and J by 4 bases, 9 bases remained unmatched. The CDR3 has 14 residues.

The chain carries TRBV29-1 and TRBJ2-1; 10 nucleotides line up with TRBD1. The CDR3 contains 17 residues. Germline trimming cut 0 bases from V and 5 bases from J; bases unmatched to any gene: 10. Germline V gene sequence: CDR1 SQVTM, CDR2 ANQGSEA. CDR3 amino acids: CSVEDLVDRGVDNEQFF. CDR3 in DNA: TGCAGCGTTGAAGACCTTGTGGACAGGGGGGTTGACAATGAGCAGTTCTTC.

The chain links TRBV29-1 to TRBJ2-4; 8 bases are a match to TRBD2. The V gene end was trimmed by 3 bases and the J gene end by 5 bases; junction bases not matched to a gene: 3. The length of the CDR3 is 13 residues. From germline, CDR1 is SQVTM and CDR2 ANQGSEA. The CDR3 DNA reads TGCAGCGTTGAGATTAGCGGGGAAAACATTCAGTACTTC. Its protein product is CSVEISGENIQYF. The whole variable domain, remainder taken from reference TRBV29-1 and TRBJ2-4, is SAVISQKPSRDICQRGTSLTIQCQVDSQVTMMFWYRQQPGQSLTLIATANQGSEATYESGFVIDKFPISRPNLTFSTLTVSNMSPEDSSIYLCSVEISGENIQYFGAGTRLSVL.